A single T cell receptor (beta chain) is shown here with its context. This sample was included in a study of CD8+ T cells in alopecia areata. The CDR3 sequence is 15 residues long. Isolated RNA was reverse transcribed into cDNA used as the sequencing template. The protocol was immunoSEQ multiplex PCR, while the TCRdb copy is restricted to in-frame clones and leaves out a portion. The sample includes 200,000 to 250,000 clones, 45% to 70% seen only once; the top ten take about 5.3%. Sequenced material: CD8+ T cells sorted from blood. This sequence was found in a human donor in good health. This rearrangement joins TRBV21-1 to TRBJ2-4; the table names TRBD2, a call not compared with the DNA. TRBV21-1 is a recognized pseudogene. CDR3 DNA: TGTGCCAGCAGCAAAGAGGCCGGGGCCAAAAACATTCAGTACTTC. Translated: CASSKEAGAKNIQYF.